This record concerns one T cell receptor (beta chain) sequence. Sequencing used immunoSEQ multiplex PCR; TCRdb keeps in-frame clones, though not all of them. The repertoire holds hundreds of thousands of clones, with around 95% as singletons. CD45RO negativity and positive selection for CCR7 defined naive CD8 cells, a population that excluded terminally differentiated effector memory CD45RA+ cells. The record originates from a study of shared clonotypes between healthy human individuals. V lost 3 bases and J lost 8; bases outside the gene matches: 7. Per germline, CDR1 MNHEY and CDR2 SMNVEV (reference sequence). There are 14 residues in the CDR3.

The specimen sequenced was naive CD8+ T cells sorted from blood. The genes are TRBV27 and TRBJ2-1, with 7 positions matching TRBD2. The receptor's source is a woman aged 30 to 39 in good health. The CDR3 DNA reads TGTGCCAGCAGTTTCGGACTAGGGGCCCATGAGCAGTTCTTC. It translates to CASSFGLGAHEQFF.